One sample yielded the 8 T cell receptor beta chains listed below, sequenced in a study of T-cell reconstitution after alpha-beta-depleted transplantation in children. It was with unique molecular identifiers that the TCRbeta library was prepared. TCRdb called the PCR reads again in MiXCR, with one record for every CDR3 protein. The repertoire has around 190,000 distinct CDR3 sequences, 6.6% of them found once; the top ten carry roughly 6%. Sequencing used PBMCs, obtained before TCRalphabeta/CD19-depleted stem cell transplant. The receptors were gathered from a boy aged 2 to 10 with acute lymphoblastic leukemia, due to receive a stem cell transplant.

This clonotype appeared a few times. In DNA, the CDR3 is TGCGCCAGCAGCTTGGTTGACAGAACCTACGAGCAGTACTTC. Its protein product is CASSLVDRTYEQYF. This chain connects TRBV5-1 to TRBJ2-7; D perhaps matches TRBD1 (5 bases). Germline values: CDR1 SGHRS, CDR2 YFSETQ. The V and J ends lost 0 bases and 2 bases respectively, with 9 bases between them. This CDR3 is 14 amino acids long.

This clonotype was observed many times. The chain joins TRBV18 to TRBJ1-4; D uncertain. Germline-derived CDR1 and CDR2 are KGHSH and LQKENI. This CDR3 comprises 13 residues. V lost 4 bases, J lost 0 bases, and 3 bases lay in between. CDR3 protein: CASSQATNEKLFF. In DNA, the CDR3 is TGTGCCAGCTCACAAGCAACTAATGAAAAACTGTTTTTT.

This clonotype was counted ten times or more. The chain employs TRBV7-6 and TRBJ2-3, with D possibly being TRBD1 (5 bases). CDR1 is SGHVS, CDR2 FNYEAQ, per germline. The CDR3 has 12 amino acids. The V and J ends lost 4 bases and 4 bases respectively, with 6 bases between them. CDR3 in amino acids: CASSSRADTQYF. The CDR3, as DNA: TGTGCCAGCAGCTCCAGGGCAGATACGCAGTATTTT.

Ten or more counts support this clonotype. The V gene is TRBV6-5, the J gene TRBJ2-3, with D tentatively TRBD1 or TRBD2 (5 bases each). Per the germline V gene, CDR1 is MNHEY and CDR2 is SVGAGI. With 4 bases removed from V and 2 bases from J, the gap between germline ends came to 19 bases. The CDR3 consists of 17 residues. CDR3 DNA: TGTGCCAGCAGTTCGAGGGGTCCCCGGACGGACACAGATACGCAGTATTTT. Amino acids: CASSSRGPRTDTDTQYF.

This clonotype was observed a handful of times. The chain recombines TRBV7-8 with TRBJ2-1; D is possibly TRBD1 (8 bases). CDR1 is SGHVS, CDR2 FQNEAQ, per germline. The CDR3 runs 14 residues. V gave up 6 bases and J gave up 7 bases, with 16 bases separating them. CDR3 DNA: TGTGCCAGCAGACAGGGGGGGTGGGTGAATGAGCAGTTCTTC. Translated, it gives CASRQGGWVNEQFF.

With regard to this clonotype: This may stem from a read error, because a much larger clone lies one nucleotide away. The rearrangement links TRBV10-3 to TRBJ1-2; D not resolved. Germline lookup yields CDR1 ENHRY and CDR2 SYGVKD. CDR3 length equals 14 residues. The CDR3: CAISESLADYSYTF. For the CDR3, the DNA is TGTGCCATCAGTGAGTCATTGGCAGACTATAGCTACACCTTC.

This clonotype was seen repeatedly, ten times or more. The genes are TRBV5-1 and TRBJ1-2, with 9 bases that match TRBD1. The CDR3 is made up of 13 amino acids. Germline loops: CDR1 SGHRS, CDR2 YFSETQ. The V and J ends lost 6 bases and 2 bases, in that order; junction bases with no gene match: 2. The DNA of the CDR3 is TGCGCCAGCACCGACAGGGGGAACTATGGCTACACCTTC. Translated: CASTDRGNYGYTF.

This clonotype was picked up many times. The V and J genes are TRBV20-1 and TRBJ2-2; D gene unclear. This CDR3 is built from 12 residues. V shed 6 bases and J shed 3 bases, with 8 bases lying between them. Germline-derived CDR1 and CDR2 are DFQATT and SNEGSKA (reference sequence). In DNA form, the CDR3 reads TGCAGTGCCCCCAGCGACACCGGGGAGCTGTTTTTT. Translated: CSAPSDTGELFF.